This TCR beta chain was retrieved from a study of Ad26.COV2.S vaccination and SARS-CoV-2 variants. Produced via immunoSEQ multiplex PCR; TCRdb's table is partial and in-frame only. The data contain over 400,000 clones, roughly 89% of them singletons. The treatment was: approximately 18 received Ad26.COV2.S at low or high dose, single or two shots; 5 received placebo; per-sample allocation not given. The study sampled participants on day 63 after the first vaccine or placebo injection. An adult of 18-55 years in Boston served as donor. V was shortened by 3 bases and J by 4 bases, with 23 bases between the two germline ends. Germline CDR1 is LGHNA and CDR2 is YSLEER. This CDR3 spans 18 amino acids.

The source is a person between 18 and 59 years old who received the Ad26.COV2.S COVID-19 vaccine or a placebo. V and J are TRBV4-3 and TRBJ2-3; the D gene could be TRBD1 or TRBD2 (5 bases each). This specimen was peripheral blood, taken in a trial of Ad26.COV2.S vaccine versus placebo. CDR3 amino acids: CASSHALPGPSRADTQYF. For the CDR3, the DNA is TGCGCCAGCAGCCATGCGTTACCGGGACCCAGTCGGGCAGATACGCAGTATTTT.